The rows below give T cell receptor beta chains drawn from one sample of a study of CD8+CD57+ T cells in acquired aplastic anemia. Each CDR3 protein gets one entry after TCRdb re-called the reads with MiXCR. This table holds hundreds of thousands of distinct CDR3 sequences, around 30% found once. Material: sorted CD4+, CD8+, or CD8+CD57+ T cells (not recorded which) from PBMCs. These receptors were obtained from a human donor with aplastic anemia. Both conserved end residues are part of each CDR3. D genes are given only for firm matches. Rows give clone size only sometimes, using once, few, many, or a class for an expanded clone.

v_gene	abundance	d_gene	j_gene	CDR3aa
TRBV5-1	.	.	TRBJ1-1	CASSLSQPGNTEAFF
TRBV7-3	many	TRBD1	TRBJ1-5	CASRQDRADQPQHF
TRBV2	many	.	TRBJ2-5	CASSGFQGLQETQYF
TRBV25-1	.	.	TRBJ1-2	CASSPRSMGGNYGYTF
TRBV6-1	few	TRBD1	TRBJ2-2	CASRLDRATGELFF
TRBV6-1	many	.	TRBJ1-2	CASSVGDKNYGYTF
TRBV7-2	few	.	TRBJ1-4	CASSLDFHQVEKLFF
TRBV12-3/TRBV12-4	.	TRBD1	TRBJ2-5	CASSQVQGQGLTQYF
TRBV7-8	.	TRBD2	TRBJ2-1	CASSAGTRLTYNEQFF
TRBV14	many	TRBD1	TRBJ1-2	CASSLGQRAAVVEGYTF
TRBV6-5	once	.	TRBJ1-1	CASSYGRAMNTEAFF
TRBV5-5	.	TRBD2	TRBJ2-7	CAVASGRRYEQYF
TRBV20-1	.	.	TRBJ1-2	CSATSGIDYGYTF
TRBV10-3	many	.	TRBJ1-1	CAISESMTETEAFF
TRBV19	many	.	TRBJ1-5	CASSIEWSQPQHF
TRBV9	.	TRBD2	TRBJ2-5	CASSAPLAGAEETQYF
TRBV5-1	few	TRBD2	TRBJ2-5	CASSRGEGRETQYF
TRBV5-4	.	.	TRBJ2-2	CASSLAPEGPGELFF
TRBV25-1	few	.	TRBJ1-2	CASSLGGVANYGYTF
TRBV10-3	.	.	TRBJ1-1	CAISARETNTEAFF
TRBV2	.	.	TRBJ1-2	CASSLSETYGYTF
TRBV7-2	.	TRBD1	TRBJ1-6	CASSPVRDRNSPLHF
TRBV19	many	TRBD2	TRBJ2-1	CASSIKAGAYNEQFF